This record looks at one T cell receptor beta chain sequence and its context. The antigen remains unidentified. J was trimmed by 4 bases and V by 1 base; bases with no gene match: 11. The CDR3 covers 18 residues. CDR1 is SGHVS and CDR2 is FQNEAQ in the germline V gene. This entry belongs to a study of cytomegalovirus exposure and HLA in healthy donors. General study results and limits: Reportedly, diagnosis of cytomegalovirus status by the classifier showed high specificity and sensitivity.

TCRdb's table, derived via immunoSEQ multiplex PCR, lists solely in-frame clones and lacks some. The data show tens of thousands of clones, with roughly 84% seen just once and around 10% held by the top ten. This receptor was taken from a woman under 30 in good health and CMV-seropositive. V gene TRBV7-8 combines with J gene TRBJ1-5; the match to TRBD1 covers 9 bases. Specimen: PBMCs. CDR3 in amino acids: CASSLDPTYRGPNQPQHF. CDR3 DNA sequence: TGTGCCAGCAGCTTAGACCCCACTTACAGGGGGCCTAATCAGCCCCAGCATTTT.